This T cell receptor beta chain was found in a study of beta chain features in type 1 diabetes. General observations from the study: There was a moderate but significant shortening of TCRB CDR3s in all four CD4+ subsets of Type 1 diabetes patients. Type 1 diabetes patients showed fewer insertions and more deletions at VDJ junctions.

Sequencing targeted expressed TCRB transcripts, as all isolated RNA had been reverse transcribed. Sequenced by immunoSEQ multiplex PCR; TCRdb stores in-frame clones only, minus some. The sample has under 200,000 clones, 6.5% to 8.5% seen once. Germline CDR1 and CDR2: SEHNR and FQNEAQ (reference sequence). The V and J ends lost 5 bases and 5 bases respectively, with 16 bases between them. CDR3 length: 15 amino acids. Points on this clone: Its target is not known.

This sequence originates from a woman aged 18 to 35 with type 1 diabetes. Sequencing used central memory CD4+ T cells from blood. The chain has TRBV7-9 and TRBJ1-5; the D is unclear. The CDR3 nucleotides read TGTGCCAGCAGCAAATTTGGAGGGAGCCATCAGCCCCAGCATTTT. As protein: CASSKFGGSHQPQHF. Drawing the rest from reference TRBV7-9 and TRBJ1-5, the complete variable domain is DTGVSQNPRHKITKRGQNVTFRCDPISEHNRLYWYRQTLGQGPEFLTYFQNEAQLEKSRLLSDRFSAERPKGSFSTLEIQRTEQGDSAMYLCASSKFGGSHQPQHFGDGTRLSIL.